This TCR beta chain was profiled in a study of blood T cell repertoires in COVID-19. In the study overall: Both acute and convalescent COVID-19 samples were obtained from the United States, Italy and Spain. PBMCs, B-cell-depleted T cells, or T cells provided the cDNA or gDNA that made up the material.

As regards this clone: This same CDR3 is encoded by further DNA sequences in the sample.

Participant ages covered about 18 to 89 years across about two dozen US areas. Self-reported history from a screening survey and questionnaire set each donor's cohort. The V and J ends lost 1 base and 3 bases respectively, with 7 bases between them. The CDR3 spans 13 residues. The V gene's germline CDR1 is MDHEN and CDR2 SYDVKM. Some clones are missing from TCRdb's copy, which holds only in-frame ones; the method was immunoSEQ multiplex PCR. The sample lists approximately 250,000 clones, approximately 90% occurring once. Sequences were obtained from PBMCs or T cells enriched from blood (not recorded which). The chain employs TRBV28 and TRBJ2-7; D is possibly TRBD2 (5 bases). The TCR was taken from a man in his forties or fifties who had been exposed to COVID-19. The CDR3 sequence is CASSLSGDYEQYF. The CDR3 DNA is TGTGCCAGCAGTTTATCCGGGGACTACGAGCAGTACTTC.